These 24 T cell receptor beta chains originate from one sample sequenced in a study of T cell responses to AZD1222 COVID-19 vaccine. Method: immunoSEQ multiplex PCR; TCRdb's copy keeps in-frame clones and lacks some. The sample shows about 130,000 clones, roughly 89% of them seen only once. Sample: peripheral blood, taken on day 0 of AZD1222 vaccination. These receptors were collected from an adult in good health.

The V gene is TRBV3-1 (or the pseudogene TRBV3-2), the J gene TRBJ1-2; TRBD1 might be the D (6 bases). The V gene lost 1 base and the J gene lost 2 bases, with 8 bases spanning the gap. The CDR3 is 14 residues long. Germline V lookup: CDR1 LGHDT, CDR2 YNNKEL (reference sequence). Written as DNA, the CDR3 is TGTGCCAGCAGCCAAGCTGGACAGAACTATGGCTACACCTTC. This sequence encodes CASSQAGQNYGYTF.

The rearrangement joins TRBV28 to TRBJ2-2; weak D call: TRBD2 (5 bases). The V end lost 5 bases, the J end lost 6 bases, and 10 bases lay between the germline ends. The length of the CDR3 is 13 residues. Germline V gene sequence: CDR1 MDHEN, CDR2 SYDVKM. The CDR3 nucleotides are TGTGCCAGCAGTGGAGGTCCGTCCGGGGAGCTGTTTTTT. It specifies CASSGGPSGELFF.

CDR3 sequence: CAIKQEGHTDTQYF. CDR3 DNA sequence: TGTGCCATCAAACAGGAGGGCCACACAGATACGCAGTATTTT. The genes are TRBV6-5 and TRBJ2-3; maybe TRBD2 (6 bases). CDR3 length: 14 residues. Germline V CDR1 and CDR2: MNHEY, SVGAGI. V gave up 10 bases and J gave up 2 bases, with 16 bases separating them.

The chain has TRBV6-5 and TRBJ1-1; D remains unclear. V lost 6 bases and J 0 bases, leaving 14 bases between the germline ends. Germline V gene lookup returns CDR1 MNHEY and CDR2 SVGAGI. The CDR3 is 15 amino acids. CDR3 nucleotides: TGTGCCAGCAGGGTACAAGGGCTAATGAACACTGAAGCTTTCTTT. Protein: CASRVQGLMNTEAFF.

V usage is TRBV6-5 and J usage is TRBJ2-7, with a tentative D call TRBD2 (5 bases). The CDR3 has 14 amino acids. Trimming cost V 0 bases and J 3 bases, with 9 bases left between them. Germline CDR1 and CDR2: MNHEY and SVGAGI. This chain's CDR3 is CASSYSRGHYEQYF. CDR3 coding DNA: TGTGCCAGCAGTTACTCGCGAGGGCACTACGAGCAGTACTTC.

The genes are TRBV28 and TRBJ1-5; D is perhaps TRBD1 (5 bases). Germline CDR1 reads MDHEN; CDR2 reads SYDVKM. This CDR3 is built from 16 residues. The V gene lost 4 bases and the J gene lost 2 bases, with 15 bases spanning the gap. DNA for the CDR3: TGTGCCAGCAGTTCCTTCTACAGGAGCCGCAATCAGCCCCAGCATTTT. Translation gives CASSSFYRSRNQPQHF.

The rearrangement uses TRBV5-1 and TRBJ2-5; D is possibly TRBD1 or TRBD2 (5 bases each). V was clipped by 0 bases and J by 4 bases, with 16 bases between them. The CDR3 length is 16 residues. Germline loops: CDR1 SGHRS, CDR2 YFSETQ. CDR3 sequence (DNA): TGCGCCAGCAGCTTGGGTGGGACGGGGAAAAGAGAGACCCAGTACTTC. This translates into CASSLGGTGKRETQYF.

V gene TRBV12-3 or TRBV12-4 combines with J gene TRBJ1-2, with 7 nucleotides matching TRBD1. CDR3 length: 13 residues. Unmatched junction bases numbered 6, after V lost 3 bases and J lost 8 bases. CDR3 nucleotides: TGTGCCAGCAGTTTTTCGGGACAGCCCGGCTACACCTTC. Translated: CASSFSGQPGYTF.

The chain combines TRBV30 with TRBJ1-3, with D tentatively TRBD1 (5 bases). Trimming took 4 bases from V and 2 from J, leaving 9 bases between them. This CDR3 is built from 13 residues. Germline CDR1 is GTSNPN and CDR2 is SVGIG (reference sequence). The CDR3 DNA sequence: TGTGCCTGGAATGGGGGAGCTGGAAACACCATATATTTT. Its protein is CAWNGGAGNTIYF. Combining the CDR3 with reference TRBV30 and TRBJ1-3 gives the whole variable domain SQTIHQWPATLVQPVGSPLSLECTVEGTSNPNLYWYRQAAGRGLQLLFYSVGIGQISSEVPQNLSASRPQDRQFILSSKKLLLSDSGFYLCAWNGGAGNTIYFGEGSWLTVV.

This chain links TRBV6-1 with TRBJ1-1; D not certain. The CDR3 runs 14 residues. The V gene lost 5 bases and the J gene lost 2 bases, with 12 bases spanning the gap. Germline-derived CDR1 and CDR2 are MNHNS and SASEGT. Here the CDR3 reads CASSRDLVNTEAFF. The CDR3, as DNA: TGTGCCAGCAGTCGGGATCTTGTTAACACTGAAGCTTTCTTT.

The chain employs TRBV10-3 and TRBJ1-2, with D hard to call. The V gene lost 3 bases and the J gene lost 5 bases, with 16 bases spanning the gap. This CDR3 spans 15 amino acids. CDR1 and CDR2 from the germline V gene are ENHRY and SYGVKD. The DNA of the CDR3 is TGTGCCATCAGTGACCCAAGGAGAGGGAATTATGGCTACACCTTC. As protein: CAISDPRRGNYGYTF.

The DNA for the CDR3 is TGTGCCAGCAGTCCGGGACAGGGAGGCGGCTACACCTTC. It encodes CASSPGQGGGYTF. This chain links TRBV27 with TRBJ1-2; 9 nucleotides align to TRBD1. The CDR3 is 13 amino acids. Per germline, CDR1 MNHEY and CDR2 SMNVEV (reference sequence). Trimming at V came to 5 bases and at J to 8 bases, leaving 6 bases not matched to a gene.

V usage is TRBV2 and J usage is TRBJ2-4; D assignment may be TRBD1 or TRBD2 (6 bases each). V lost 5 bases and J 5 bases, leaving 10 bases between the germline ends. Germline assignment: CDR1 SNHLY and CDR2 FYNNEI. CDR3 length: 13 residues. The CDR3 DNA reads TGTGCCAGCAGTCGGGGGCGACAAAACATTCAGTACTTC. Translating gives CASSRGRQNIQYF. The full variable domain, completed using reference TRBV2 and TRBJ2-4, is EPEVTQTPSHQVTQMGQEVILRCVPISNHLYFYWYRQILGQKVEFLVSFYNNEISEKSEIFDDQFSVERPDGSNFTLKIRSTKLEDSAMYFCASSRGRQNIQYFGAGTRLSVL.

This clone was counted ten times or more. J is TRBJ1-2 and V is TRBV4-2; 8 nucleotides agree with TRBD1. J gave up 8 bases and V 2 bases, and 10 bases lay outside the gene matches. Germline CDR1 reads LGHNA; CDR2 reads YNFKEQ. This CDR3 comprises 15 residues. CDR3 sequence reads: CASSQIPGQGLGYTF. In DNA, the CDR3 is TGTGCCAGCAGCCAAATTCCTGGACAGGGCCTCGGCTACACCTTC.

The chain recombines TRBV29-1 with TRBJ2-5; 8 bases are a match to TRBD1. V lost 6 bases to trimming and J lost 4 bases; unmatched junction nucleotides: 4. Germline V CDR1 and CDR2: SQVTM, ANQGSEA. The CDR3 sequence is 12 residues long. The CDR3 nucleotides are TGCAGCGTCGGACAGGGAGGAGAGACCCAGTACTTC. It encodes CSVGQGGETQYF.

This sequence joins TRBV5-8 and TRBJ1-1; D gene uncertain. Germline V gene lookup returns CDR1 SGHTS and CDR2 YDEGEE. The CDR3 is 13 residues long. V was trimmed by 2 bases and J by 2 bases, leaving 7 bases between them. The CDR3 here is CASSLISNTEAFF. The CDR3 DNA reads as TGTGCCAGCAGCTTAATTTCTAACACTGAAGCTTTCTTT.

This clone was picked up a small number of times. The chain links TRBV6-2 or TRBV6-3 to TRBJ2-7; D not certain. Germline lookup yields CDR1 MNHEY and CDR2 SVGEGT. V was clipped by 8 bases and J by 2 bases, with 13 bases between them. The CDR3 loop spans 13 amino acids. CDR3 DNA: TGTGCCAGCGGTTCAGGTCGGGCCTACGAGCAGTACTTC. This gives the protein CASGSGRAYEQYF.

The chain employs TRBV5-1 and TRBJ2-1; TRBD2 agrees at 11 bases. The germline CDR1 and CDR2 sequences are SGHRS and YFSETQ. V lost 4 bases, J lost 6 bases, and 18 bases stayed unmatched. The CDR3 sequence is 19 residues long. The DNA for the CDR3 is TGCGCCAGCAGCCGTAGTTCGAAAGCACTAGCGGGAGAAGTCAATGAGCAGTTCTTC. This gives the protein CASSRSSKALAGEVNEQFF.

V gene TRBV30 combines with J gene TRBJ2-6, with a tentative D call TRBD1 (5 bases). Trimming cost V 2 bases and J 4 bases, with 9 bases left between them. Germline-derived CDR1 and CDR2 are GTSNPN and SVGIG (reference sequence). The CDR3 is 14 amino acids. CDR3 sequence reads: CAWSSGLGANVLTF. In DNA form, the CDR3 reads TGTGCCTGGAGTTCAGGGCTGGGGGCCAACGTCCTGACTTTC.

J is TRBJ1-2 and V is TRBV14; a weak D match, TRBD1 (6 bases). Trimming removed 5 bases at V and 3 bases at J, with 16 bases between. The germline V gene has CDR1 SGHDN and CDR2 FVKESK. This CDR3 spans 15 amino acids. CDR3 sequence reads: CASSSRGGPDYGYTF. In DNA form, the CDR3 reads TGTGCCAGCAGCAGTAGGGGGGGGCCTGACTATGGCTACACCTTC.

The rearrangement uses TRBV5-1 and TRBJ2-1; TRBD2 matches 10 bases. With V trimmed by 4 bases and J by 5 bases, 6 bases remained unmatched. This CDR3 spans 15 amino acids. Germline CDR1 SGHRS, CDR2 YFSETQ. CDR3 DNA: TGCGCCAGCAGCCCTAGCGGGAGAGAGGACAATGAGCAGTTCTTC. Residues: CASSPSGREDNEQFF. Full variable domain (missing parts from reference TRBV5-1 and TRBJ2-1): KAGVTQTPRYLIKTRGQQVTLSCSPISGHRSVSWYQQTPGQGLQFLFEYFSETQRNKGNFPGRFSGRQFSNSRSEMNVSTLELGDSALYLCASSPSGREDNEQFFGPGTRLTVL.

This clone was recorded once. The V and J genes are TRBV18 and TRBJ1-6; possible D gene TRBD1, 5 bases. Trimming cost V 4 bases and J 8 bases, with 9 bases left between them. From germline, CDR1 is KGHSH and CDR2 LQKENI. The CDR3 is made up of 13 amino acids. The CDR3 spells CASSLKGDSPLHF. The CDR3 DNA is TGTGCCAGCTCACTGAAAGGGGATTCACCCCTCCACTTT.

The chain employs TRBV28 and TRBJ2-1; the D is unclear. The CDR3 consists of 15 residues. Germline CDR1 MDHEN, CDR2 SYDVKM. Trimming cost V 6 bases and J 0 bases, with 12 bases left between them. The CDR3 sequence: CASRAAGLSYNEQFF. As DNA, the CDR3 is TGTGCCAGCAGAGCCGCTGGGCTCTCCTACAATGAGCAGTTCTTC.

V is TRBV19 and J is TRBJ1-5; TRBD1 is a possible D gene (5 bases). In germline, CDR1 is LNHDA, CDR2 SQIVND (reference sequence). Trimming pared 3 bases from V and 4 bases from J, leaving 13 bases between. This CDR3 has 15 amino acids. This CDR3 reads CASSMEQGGNQPQHF. CDR3 DNA sequence: TGTGCCAGTAGTATGGAGCAGGGTGGGAATCAGCCCCAGCATTTT.